This entry features one TCR beta chain sequence. Measured with immunoSEQ multiplex PCR; TCRdb has only the in-frame clones, and not every one. The sample has 100,000 to 110,000 clones; about 86% are singletons. The ends lost 5 bases at V and 9 bases at J; junction bases unmatched: 8. CDR1 is SGHNT, CDR2 YYREEE, per germline (reference sequence). The CDR3 length is 13 residues. The data derive from a study of blood T cell repertoires in COVID-19. Study as a whole: Spain, Italy and the United States supplied samples that represented acute and convalescent COVID-19. From T cells, B-cell-depleted T cells, or PBMCs came the material, which was cDNA or gDNA.

The sequence derives from a human donor in a cohort sampled during active COVID-19. This sequence joins TRBV5-4 and TRBJ2-7; 10 bases are shared with TRBD1. Sample: peripheral blood. DNA of the CDR3: TGTGCCAGCAGTGGGACAGGGGAAGGGCGGCAGTACTTC. Protein sequence: CASSGTGEGRQYF. Complete variable domain (other parts from reference TRBV5-4 and TRBJ2-7): ETGVTQSPTHLIKTRGQQVTLRCSSQSGHNTVSWYQQALGQGPQFIFQYYREEENGRGNFPPRFSGLQFPNYSSELNVNALELDDSALYLCASSGTGEGRQYFGPGTRLTVT.